A selection of T cell receptor beta chains follows, all from one sample in a study of shared clonotypes between healthy human individuals. Sequenced by immunoSEQ multiplex PCR; TCRdb stores in-frame clones only, minus some. The sample yields over a million clones, roughly 95% seen once. Material for sequencing was naive CD4+ T cells sorted from blood. The receptors were gathered from a young man in good health. Both conserved end residues are part of each CDR3. The D gene is left open where the match is weak. Rows give clone size only sometimes, using once, few, many, or a class for an expanded clone.

d_gene,j_gene,v_gene,abundance,CDR3nt,CDR3aa
-,TRBJ2-7,TRBV9,-,TGTGCCAGCAGCGTAGGACTAGTGGCCTACGAGCAGTACTTC,CASSVGLVAYEQYF
-,TRBJ2-7,TRBV5-1,-,TGCGCCAGCAGCTTAAGGCCGATACCCTCCTACGAGCAGTACTTC,CASSLRPIPSYEQYF
-,TRBJ1-1,TRBV18,-,TGTGCCAGCTCACCAAAAAGGAACACTGAAGCTTTCTTT,CASSPKRNTEAFF
-,TRBJ2-2,TRBV30,-,TGTGCCTGGAGTGTGCGTACCGGGGAGCTGTTTTTT,CAWSVRTGELFF
-,TRBJ2-7,TRBV7-2,-,TGTGCCAGCCGGACTGGATACTACGAGCAGTACTTC,CASRTGYYEQYF
-,TRBJ1-5,TRBV7-9,-,TGTGCCAGCAGCTTAGGTTTAGGGGTAGGCAATCAGCCCCAGCATTTT,CASSLGLGVGNQPQHF
TRBD2,TRBJ2-7,TRBV7-3,-,TGTGCCAGCAGCCCCGCGGGAGGGCAAGAGCAGTACTTC,CASSPAGGQEQYF
-,TRBJ2-4,TRBV6-1,-,TGTGCCAGCAGTGAATCGGGGCTAGAAAGCATTCAGTACTTC,CASSESGLESIQYF
-,TRBJ2-7,TRBV28,-,TGTGCCAGCAGTTCAACCGGGACGGCGACCTACGAGCAGTACTTC,CASSSTGTATYEQYF
-,TRBJ1-5,TRBV6-5,-,TGTGCCAGCAGTAGCGACCGGGCACAGCCCCAGCATTTT,CASSSDRAQPQHF
TRBD1,TRBJ1-3,TRBV29-1,-,TGCAGCGTTGAGGGACAGTACTCTGGAAACACCATATATTTT,CSVEGQYSGNTIYF
TRBD2,TRBJ2-1,TRBV7-2,-,TGTGCCAGCAGCTTAAGACTAGCGGATCGCAATGAGCAGTTCTTC,CASSLRLADRNEQFF
TRBD2,TRBJ2-5,TRBV5-1,-,TGCGCCAGCAGCTGGGGGACTACCACAGAGACCCAGTACTTC,CASSWGTTTETQYF
-,TRBJ2-3,TRBV9,-,TGTGCCAGCAGCGTCGATGCACTCGGCACAGATACGCAGTATTTT,CASSVDALGTDTQYF
-,TRBJ2-7,TRBV7-8,-,TGTGCCAGCAGCCTCGCCGTAGCCTCCTACGAGCAGTACTTC,CASSLAVASYEQYF
-,TRBJ2-2,TRBV4-1,-,TGCGCCAGCCAGGGATTTTCGACCGGGGAGCTGTTTTTT,CASQGFSTGELFF
-,TRBJ2-1,TRBV7-7,-,TGTGCTAGCAGCTTAGGGGGATCCTACAATGAGCAGTTCTTC,CASSLGGSYNEQFF
-,TRBJ2-6,TRBV15,once,TGTGCCACCAGCAGAGATAAGGTCCCTGGGGCCAACGTCCTGACTTTC,CATSRDKVPGANVLTF
TRBD1,TRBJ1-4,TRBV6-1,once,TGTGCCAGCAGTAGACAGGGAACCCCTAATGAAAAACTGTTTTTT,CASSRQGTPNEKLFF
-,TRBJ1-5,TRBV29-1,-,TGCAGCGTGGCGGACAGTAGCGGGGATCAGCCCCAGCATTTT,CSVADSSGDQPQHF
-,TRBJ2-1,TRBV29-1,-,TGCAGCGTTGCGGGACTGGCAGGCAGCTCCTACAATGAGCAGTTCTTC,CSVAGLAGSSYNEQFF
-,TRBJ1-1,TRBV18,-,TGTGCCAGCTCACCGGGGTTGCTAGCGAACACTGAAGCTTTCTTT,CASSPGLLANTEAFF